These 22 T cell receptor beta chains were sequenced from one sample in a study of vaccination and CD4 T cells after COVID-19. An Oncomine TCR Beta short-read assay was used to sequence the DNA from cultured CD4+ T cells. TCRdb passed the PCR reads through MiXCR, listing each CDR3 protein once. The sample comprises around 8,100 distinct CDR3 sequences, over 20% of which are singletons, and more than 7% rests with the top ten. Treatment meaning: approximately 10-day PBMC culture with coronavirus spike peptide pools or control peptides (ViraFEST assay). No cognate antigen is known for these TCRs. This material consisted of CD4+ T cells from blood, cultured in vitro, taken after SARS-CoV-2 vaccination. All receptors derive from a human donor who had recovered from COVID-19.

J is TRBJ2-3 and V is TRBV20-1; D uncertain. Trimming cost V 1 base and J 4 bases, with 9 bases left between them. The CDR3 loop spans 13 amino acids. Germline V gene sequence: CDR1 DFQATT, CDR2 SNEGSKA (reference sequence). CDR3 nucleotide sequence: TGCAGTGCTAGAGTATCCCGGGCAGATACGCAGTATTTT. This codes for CSARVSRADTQYF.

The rearrangement links TRBV20-1 to TRBJ1-1; possible D gene TRBD1, 5 bases. The CDR3 sequence is 15 residues long. Germline V gene data show CDR1 as DFQATT and CDR2 as SNEGSKA (reference sequence). V lost 4 bases to trimming and J lost 0 bases, with 15 bases between them. CDR3 in amino acids: CSAKIPSGVNTEAFF. CDR3 nucleotides: TGCAGTGCTAAAATCCCATCGGGGGTGAACACTGAAGCTTTCTTT.

There are a few counts of this clonotype. V gene TRBV6-5 combines with J gene TRBJ1-1; a weak D match, TRBD1 (5 bases). This CDR3 has 12 amino acids. Trimming took 3 bases from V and 8 from J, leaving 10 bases between them. Germline loops: CDR1 MNHEY, CDR2 SVGAGI. CDR3 in DNA: TGTGCCAGCAGTTATTTGGGGCGGGAAGCTTTCTTT. As protein: CASSYLGREAFF.

This clonotype was counted only a few times. This sequence joins TRBV19 and TRBJ1-6; TRBD1 matches at 7 bases. The CDR3 is 15 residues long. With V trimmed by 5 bases and J by 7 bases, 8 bases remained unmatched. In germline, CDR1 is LNHDA, CDR2 SQIVND (reference sequence). CDR3 in amino acids: CASSGDRAFNSPLHF. The DNA of the CDR3 is TGTGCCAGTAGTGGCGACAGGGCTTTCAATTCACCCCTCCACTTT.

This clonotype came up a few times. The CDR3 region is CASSSVQGRNSPLHF. CDR3 coding DNA: TGTGCCAGCAGTTCGGTACAGGGACGGAATTCACCCCTCCACTTT. This rearrangement joins TRBV6-5 to TRBJ1-6; D perhaps matches TRBD1 (6 bases). Trimming shortened V by 4 bases and J by 7 bases, and 14 bases separated the two germline ends. The CDR3 has 15 amino acids. Per the germline V gene, CDR1 is MNHEY and CDR2 is SVGAGI.

V is TRBV18 and J is TRBJ1-6; 9 nucleotides match TRBD1. Germline V gene lookup returns CDR1 KGHSH and CDR2 LQKENI. This CDR3 is built from 15 residues. The V and J ends lost 0 bases and 7 bases, in that order; junction bases with no gene match: 1. The CDR3 loop reads CASSPPGQGNSPLHF. CDR3 nucleotides: TGTGCCAGCTCACCACCGGGACAGGGCAATTCACCCCTCCACTTT.

By sample fraction, this clonotype is medium-sized. This chain uses TRBV7-7 with TRBJ2-5; 7 bases line up with TRBD2. This CDR3 comprises 15 residues. Losses at the gene ends were 5 bases for V and 5 bases for J; bases not matched to a gene: 11. Germline loops: CDR1 SSHAT, CDR2 FNYEAQ (reference sequence). The CDR3 DNA reads TGTGCCAGCAGCCCGGTGGGCCGGGGAGGGGAGACCCAGTACTTC. It yields the protein CASSPVGRGGETQYF.

V usage is TRBV7-3 and J usage is TRBJ1-5; the D gene is possibly TRBD1 (6 bases). V lost 0 bases and J lost 0, with 30 bases in between. Germline values: CDR1 SGHTA, CDR2 FQGTGA. The CDR3 contains 23 residues. As DNA, the CDR3 is TGTGCCAGCAGCTTAACGGTAAAGGCCCTAGGACAGATAAACGAGTATAGCAATCAGCCCCAGCATTTT. This codes for CASSLTVKALGQINEYSNQPQHF.

This rearrangement joins TRBV5-4 to TRBJ2-7; 7 nucleotides match TRBD2. Germline CDR1 and CDR2: SGHNT and YYREEE (reference sequence). CDR3 length equals 12 residues. Trimming took 2 bases from V and 4 from J; bases not matched to a gene: 0. CDR3 sequence: CASSFSGYEQYF. The CDR3 DNA reads TGTGCCAGCAGCTTTAGCGGGTACGAGCAGTACTTC.

This clonotype appeared many times. The rearrangement joins TRBV28 to TRBJ2-7; 10 bases fit TRBD1. The V and J ends lost 3 bases and 9 bases, in that order; junction bases with no gene match: 8. The germline CDR1 and CDR2 sequences are MDHEN and SYDVKM. The CDR3 covers 14 residues. This chain's CDR3 is CASSFPSTGGRQYF. The CDR3 DNA follows: TGTGCCAGCAGTTTCCCCTCGACAGGGGGCAGGCAGTACTTC.

The chain joins TRBV5-1 to TRBJ2-5; the D is unclear. The germline CDR1 and CDR2 sequences are SGHRS and YFSETQ. The CDR3 length is 16 residues. V was shortened by 0 bases and J by 0 bases, with 12 bases between the two germline ends. For the CDR3, the DNA is TGCGCCAGCAGCTTGGCCGCAGGATCGTACCAAGAGACCCAGTACTTC. Protein: CASSLAAGSYQETQYF.

The chain combines TRBV10-3 with TRBJ2-7; perhaps TRBD1 as D (5 bases). Germline CDR1 reads ENHRY; CDR2 reads SYGVKD. V was trimmed by 2 bases and J by 2 bases, leaving 10 bases between them. This CDR3 has 14 amino acids. The CDR3 is CAISELQAPYEQYF. CDR3 DNA: TGTGCCATCAGTGAGCTACAGGCCCCCTACGAGCAGTACTTC.

The chain employs TRBV11-2 and TRBJ2-5; possible D gene TRBD2, 8 bases. Per the germline V gene, CDR1 is SGHAT and CDR2 is FQNNGV. Trimming removed 6 bases from V and 4 bases from J, with 18 bases in between. The CDR3 runs to 15 residues. CDR3 residues: CASSFKGAGGETQYF. The CDR3 DNA reads TGTGCCAGCAGTTTCAAGGGGGCGGGAGGAGAGACCCAGTACTTC.

This clonotype occurred a few times. V and J are TRBV20-1 and TRBJ2-1, with D possibly being TRBD2 (6 bases). This CDR3 contains 11 residues. Looked up from germline, CDR1 is DFQATT and CDR2 is SNEGSKA (reference sequence). V lost 2 bases and J 9 bases, leaving 8 bases between the germline ends. Written as DNA, the CDR3 is TGCAGTGCTAGACTAGCGATTGAGCAGTTCTTC. Translated: CSARLAIEQFF.

This clonotype appeared a few times. The chain carries TRBV6-1 and TRBJ2-3, with D perhaps matching TRBD2 (6 bases). Trimming removed 2 bases from V and 0 bases from J, with 9 bases in between. In germline, CDR1 is MNHNS, CDR2 SASEGT. The CDR3 spans 15 residues. The CDR3 nucleotides are TGTGCCAGCAGTGAAATCCGGGAGAGCACAGATACGCAGTATTTT. Encoded protein: CASSEIRESTDTQYF.

The chain carries TRBV4-1 and TRBJ2-3, with D unresolved. Germline CDR1 MGHRA, CDR2 YSYEKL. This CDR3 is built from 16 residues. V lost 0 bases and J lost 0, with 10 bases in between. For the CDR3, the DNA is TGCGCCAGCAGCCAAGATCTTGGCCGTAGCACAGATACGCAGTATTTT. Protein product: CASSQDLGRSTDTQYF.

The sample holds a few counts of this clonotype. This rearrangement joins TRBV27 to TRBJ1-6; 8 bases align to TRBD1. Germline trimming cut 5 bases from V and 8 bases from J; bases unmatched to any gene: 8. The CDR3 is 15 residues long. Germline CDR1 reads MNHEY; CDR2 reads SMNVEV (reference sequence). CDR3: CASSRSRGQYSPLHF. In nucleotides, the CDR3 is TGTGCCAGCAGTAGGAGCAGGGGGCAGTATTCACCCCTCCACTTT.

The rearrangement links TRBV15 to TRBJ2-6, with a tentative D call TRBD2 (6 bases). Germline-derived CDR1 and CDR2 are LNHNV and YYDKDF (reference sequence). With 1 base removed from V and 1 base from J, the gap between germline ends came to 17 bases. This CDR3 is built from 19 residues. The CDR3 protein is CATSRGRTGEGSGANVLTF. The DNA of the CDR3 is TGTGCCACCAGCAGAGGTCGGACGGGAGAGGGGTCTGGGGCCAACGTCCTGACTTTC.

The V call is TRBV11-3, the J call TRBJ1-2; maybe TRBD1 (5 bases). Germline loops: CDR1 SGHNT, CDR2 YENEEA. CDR3 length: 13 residues. V was shortened by 5 bases and J by 4 bases, with 11 bases between the two germline ends. As DNA, the CDR3 is TGTGCCAGCAGCCCGGACAACAGCTATGGCTACACCTTC. Translating it yields CASSPDNSYGYTF. The entire variable domain, with the rest obtained from reference TRBV11-3 and TRBJ1-2, is as follows: EAGVVQSPRYKIIEKKQPVAFWCNPISGHNTLYWYLQNLGQGPELLIRYENEEAVDDSQLPKDRFSAERLKGVDSTLKIQPAELGDSAVYLCASSPDNSYGYTFGSGTRLTVV.

This clonotype has only a few counts. The chain couples TRBV10-1 to TRBJ1-6; tentatively, D is TRBD1 (6 bases). The CDR3 has 12 amino acids. In germline, CDR1 is WNHNN, CDR2 SYGVQD (reference sequence). Trimming removed 8 bases at V and 7 bases at J, with 9 bases between. CDR3 loop: CASGTGNSPLHF. The DNA for the CDR3 is TGCGCCAGCGGCACAGGGAATTCACCCCTCCACTTT.

By share, this clonotype counts as medium-sized. The CDR3 reads CASSYGDDGANVLTF. DNA for the CDR3: TGTGCCAGCAGCTACGGTGACGATGGGGCCAACGTCCTGACTTTC. The chain recombines TRBV7-9 with TRBJ2-6, with no clear D. Trimming removed 4 bases at V and 3 bases at J, with 10 bases between. CDR1 and CDR2 (germline): SEHNR, FQNEAQ (reference sequence). CDR3 length: 15 amino acids.

A few counts support this clonotype. The gene calls are TRBV24-1 and TRBJ1-2; D call uncertain. V lost 3 bases and J lost 2, with 9 bases in between. The CDR3 has 14 residues. The V gene's germline CDR1 is KGHDR and CDR2 SFDVKD. The CDR3 sequence is CATSDAGINYGYTF. The CDR3, as DNA: TGTGCCACCAGTGATGCAGGTATCAACTATGGCTACACCTTC.